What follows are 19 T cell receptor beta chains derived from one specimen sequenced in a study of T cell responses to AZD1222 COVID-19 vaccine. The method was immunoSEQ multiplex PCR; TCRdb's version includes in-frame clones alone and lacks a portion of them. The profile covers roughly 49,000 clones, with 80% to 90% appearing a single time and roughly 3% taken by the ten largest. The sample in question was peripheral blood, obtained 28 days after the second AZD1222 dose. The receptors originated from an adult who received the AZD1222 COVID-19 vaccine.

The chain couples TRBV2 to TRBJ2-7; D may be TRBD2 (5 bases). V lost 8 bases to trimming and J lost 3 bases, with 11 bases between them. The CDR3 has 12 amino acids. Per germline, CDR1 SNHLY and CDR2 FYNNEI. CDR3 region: CASREPIYEQYF. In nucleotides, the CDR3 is TGTGCCAGCCGGGAACCGATCTACGAGCAGTACTTC.

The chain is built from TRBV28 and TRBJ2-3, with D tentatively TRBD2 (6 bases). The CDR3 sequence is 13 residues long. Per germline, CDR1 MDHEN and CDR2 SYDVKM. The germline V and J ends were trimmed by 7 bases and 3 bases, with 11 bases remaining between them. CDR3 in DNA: TGTGCCAGCACCGGGAGTGGTACAGATACGCAGTATTTT. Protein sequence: CASTGSGTDTQYF. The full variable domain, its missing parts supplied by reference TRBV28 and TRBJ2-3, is DVKVTQSSRYLVKRTGEKVFLECVQDMDHENMFWYRQDPGLGLRLIYFSYDVKMKEKGDIPEGYSVSREKKERFSLILESASTNQTSMYLCASTGSGTDTQYFGPGTRLTVL.

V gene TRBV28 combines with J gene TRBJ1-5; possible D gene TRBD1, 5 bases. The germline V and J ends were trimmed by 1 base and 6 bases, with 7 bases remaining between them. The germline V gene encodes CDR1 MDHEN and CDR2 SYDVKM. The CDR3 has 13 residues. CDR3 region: CASSLLGGQPQHF. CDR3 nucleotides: TGTGCCAGCAGTTTATTGGGGGGTCAGCCCCAGCATTTT.

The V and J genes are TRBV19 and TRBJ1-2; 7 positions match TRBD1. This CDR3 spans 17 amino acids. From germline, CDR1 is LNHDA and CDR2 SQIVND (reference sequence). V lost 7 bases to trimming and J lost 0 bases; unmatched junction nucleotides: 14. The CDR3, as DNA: TGTGCCAGTACCCCAGAGAGGGGGCGCGATGCTAACTATGGCTACACCTTC. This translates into CASTPERGRDANYGYTF.

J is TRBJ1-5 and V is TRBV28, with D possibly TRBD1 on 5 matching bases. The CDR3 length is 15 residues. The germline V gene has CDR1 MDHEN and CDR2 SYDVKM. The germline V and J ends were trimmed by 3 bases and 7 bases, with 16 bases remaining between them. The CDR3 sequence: CASSFRRQGEQPQHF. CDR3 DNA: TGTGCCAGCAGTTTCCGCCGGCAGGGAGAACAGCCCCAGCATTTT.

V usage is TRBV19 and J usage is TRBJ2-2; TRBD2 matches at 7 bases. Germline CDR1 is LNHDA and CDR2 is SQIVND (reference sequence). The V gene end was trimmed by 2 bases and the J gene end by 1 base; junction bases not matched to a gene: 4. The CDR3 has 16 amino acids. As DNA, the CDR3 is TGTGCCAGTAGTATACGAGGCGGGAGGAACACCGGGGAGCTGTTTTTT. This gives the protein CASSIRGGRNTGELFF.

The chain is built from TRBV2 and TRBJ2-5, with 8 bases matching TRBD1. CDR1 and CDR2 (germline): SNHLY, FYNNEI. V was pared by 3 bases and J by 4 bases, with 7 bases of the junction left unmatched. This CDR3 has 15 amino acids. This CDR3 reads CASSDAQGAGETQYF. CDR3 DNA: TGTGCCAGCAGTGATGCCCAGGGGGCGGGAGAGACCCAGTACTTC.

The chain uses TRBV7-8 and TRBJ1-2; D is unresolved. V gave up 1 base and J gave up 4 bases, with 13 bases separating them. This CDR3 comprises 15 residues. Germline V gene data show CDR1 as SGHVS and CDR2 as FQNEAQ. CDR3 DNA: TGTGCCAGCAGCTTAGGGACGTGGGTTGGCTATGGCTACACCTTC. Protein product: CASSLGTWVGYGYTF.

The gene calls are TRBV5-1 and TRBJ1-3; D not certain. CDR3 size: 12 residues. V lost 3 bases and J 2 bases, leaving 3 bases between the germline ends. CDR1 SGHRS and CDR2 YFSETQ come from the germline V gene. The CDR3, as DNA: TGCGCCAGCAGCTCAACTGGAAACACCATATATTTT. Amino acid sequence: CASSSTGNTIYF.

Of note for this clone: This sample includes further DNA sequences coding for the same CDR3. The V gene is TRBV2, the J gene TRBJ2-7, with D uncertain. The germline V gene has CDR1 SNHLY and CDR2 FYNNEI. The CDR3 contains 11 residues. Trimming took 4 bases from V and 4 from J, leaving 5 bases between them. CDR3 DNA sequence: TGTGCCAGCAGTGTTCGTTACGAGCAGTACTTC. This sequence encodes CASSVRYEQYF.

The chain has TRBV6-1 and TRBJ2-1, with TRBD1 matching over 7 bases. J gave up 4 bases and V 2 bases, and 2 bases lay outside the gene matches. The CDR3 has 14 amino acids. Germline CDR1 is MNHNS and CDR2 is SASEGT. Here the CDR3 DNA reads TGTGCCAGCAGTGAAATGGACAGGTACAATGAGCAGTTCTTC. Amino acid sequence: CASSEMDRYNEQFF.

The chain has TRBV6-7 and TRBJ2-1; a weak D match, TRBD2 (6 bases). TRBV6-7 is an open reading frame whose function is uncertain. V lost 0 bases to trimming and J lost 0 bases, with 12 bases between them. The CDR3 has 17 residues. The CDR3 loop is CASSYSLWRDSYNEQFF. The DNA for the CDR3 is TGTGCCAGCAGTTACTCACTATGGCGGGACTCCTACAATGAGCAGTTCTTC.

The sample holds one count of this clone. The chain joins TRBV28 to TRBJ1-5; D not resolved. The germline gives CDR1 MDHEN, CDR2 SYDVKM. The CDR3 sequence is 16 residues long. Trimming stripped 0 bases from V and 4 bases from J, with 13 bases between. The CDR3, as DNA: TGTGCCAGCAGTTTATGGGCCGCGGCTGGAAATCAGCCCCAGCATTTT. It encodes CASSLWAAAGNQPQHF.

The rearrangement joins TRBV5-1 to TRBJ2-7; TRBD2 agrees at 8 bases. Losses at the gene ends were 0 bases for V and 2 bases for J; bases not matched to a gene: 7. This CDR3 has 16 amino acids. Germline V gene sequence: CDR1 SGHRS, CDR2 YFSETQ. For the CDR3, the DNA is TGCGCCAGCAGCTTGGCGGCTAGCGGGCGGGCCTACGAGCAGTACTTC. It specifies CASSLAASGRAYEQYF.

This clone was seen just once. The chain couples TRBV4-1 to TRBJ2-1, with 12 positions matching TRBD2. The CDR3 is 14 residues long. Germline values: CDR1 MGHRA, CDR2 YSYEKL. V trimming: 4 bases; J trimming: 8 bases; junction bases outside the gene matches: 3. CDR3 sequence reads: CASSLGLAGHEQFF. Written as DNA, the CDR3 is TGCGCCAGCAGCCTAGGACTAGCGGGACATGAGCAGTTCTTC.

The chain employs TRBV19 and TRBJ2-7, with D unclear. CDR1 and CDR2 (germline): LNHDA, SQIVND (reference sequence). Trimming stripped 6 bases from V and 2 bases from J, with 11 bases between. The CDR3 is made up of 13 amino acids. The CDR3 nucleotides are TGTGCCAGTAGCCAGCCGGCGGCCTACGAGCAGTACTTC. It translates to CASSQPAAYEQYF.

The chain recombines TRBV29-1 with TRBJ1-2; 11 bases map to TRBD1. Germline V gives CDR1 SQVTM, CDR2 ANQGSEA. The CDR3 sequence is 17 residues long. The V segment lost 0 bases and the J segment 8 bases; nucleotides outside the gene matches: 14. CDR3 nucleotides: TGCAGCGTTGAAGATGCGGGACAGGGGGGGAAATTCGACGGCTACACCTTC. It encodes CSVEDAGQGGKFDGYTF.

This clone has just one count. The CDR3 sequence is CASSQVEGQLFF. The CDR3 nucleotides are TGTGCCAGCAGCCAAGTCGAGGGGCAACTGTTTTTT. This chain joins TRBV3-1 (or the pseudogene TRBV3-2) and TRBJ1-4, with D maybe TRBD1 (5 bases). Per the germline V gene, CDR1 is LGHDT and CDR2 is YNNKEL (reference sequence). V gave up 1 base and J gave up 12 bases, with 9 bases separating them. CDR3 length: 12 residues.

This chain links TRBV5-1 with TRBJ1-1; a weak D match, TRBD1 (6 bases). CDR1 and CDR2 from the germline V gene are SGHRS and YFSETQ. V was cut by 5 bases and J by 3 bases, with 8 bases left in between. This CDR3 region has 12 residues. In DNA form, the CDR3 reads TGCGCCAGCAGTACAGGGTACACTGAAGCTTTCTTT. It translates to CASSTGYTEAFF.